These 7 T cell receptor beta chains share one sample of origin, sequenced in a study of T cell responses to AZD1222 COVID-19 vaccine. This table comes from immunoSEQ multiplex PCR, and its TCRdb copy is limited to in-frame clones, with some not included. The sample consists of over 150,000 clones, just over 90% of them appearing once. Here the sequenced sample was peripheral blood, taken on day 0 of AZD1222 vaccination. These receptors all stem from an adult in good health.

The chain links TRBV5-8 to TRBJ1-5, with D unresolved. The V gene lost 4 bases and the J gene lost 6 bases, with 8 bases spanning the gap. This CDR3 contains 12 residues. The germline CDR1 and CDR2 sequences are SGHTS and YDEGEE. The CDR3, as DNA: TGTGCCAGCAGCCCCGTGGTTCAGCCCCAGCATTTT. It encodes CASSPVVQPQHF.

The chain joins TRBV5-8 to TRBJ2-3; D possibly corresponds to TRBD2 (5 bases). Deletions cut 4 bases from V and 0 bases from J, with 12 bases between. The CDR3 is made up of 15 amino acids. Germline CDR1 and CDR2: SGHTS and YDEGEE. The CDR3 is CASSGSRQSTDTQYF. The CDR3 coding sequence is TGTGCCAGCAGCGGGAGCAGACAAAGCACAGATACGCAGTATTTT.

This rearrangement joins TRBV27 to TRBJ2-3; D remains unclear. Germline CDR1 reads MNHEY; CDR2 reads SMNVEV (reference sequence). This CDR3 comprises 12 residues. V lost 7 bases and J lost 6, with 11 bases in between. The CDR3 here is CASNYIGDTQYF. CDR3 nucleotide sequence: TGTGCCAGCAATTATATAGGGGATACGCAGTATTTT.

The chain recombines TRBV6-2 or TRBV6-3 with TRBJ2-1; TRBD1 agrees at 8 bases. This CDR3 comprises 11 residues. Trimming removed 6 bases from V and 10 bases from J; junction bases left unmatched: 2. Germline CDR1 reads MNHEY; CDR2 reads SVGEGT. Here the CDR3 DNA reads TGTGCCAGCAGCCGGGACAGGGAGCAGTTCTTC. Translation gives CASSRDREQFF.

The V call is TRBV5-1, the J call TRBJ2-1, with TRBD2 matching 9 bases. Trimming took 7 bases from V and 3 from J; bases not matched to a gene: 11. Germline V lookup: CDR1 SGHRS, CDR2 YFSETQ. This CDR3 has 16 residues. Here the CDR3 reads CASELSGGQSYNEQFF. The CDR3 DNA reads TGCGCCAGCGAGCTTAGCGGGGGCCAAAGCTACAATGAGCAGTTCTTC.

V and J are TRBV12-3 or TRBV12-4 and TRBJ1-1; 9 nucleotides line up with TRBD1. The CDR3 contains 13 residues. V was pared by 6 bases and J by 9 bases, with 8 bases of the junction left unmatched. CDR3 region: CASRPGQGLKAFF. The CDR3 region has the DNA TGTGCCAGCAGGCCAGGACAGGGGCTGAAAGCTTTCTTT.

This clone was picked up one time. The chain recombines TRBV6-2 or TRBV6-3 with TRBJ1-1; D perhaps matches TRBD1 (5 bases). The CDR3 is 14 residues long. The V gene lost 0 bases and the J gene lost 1 base, with 6 bases spanning the gap. CDR1 is MNHEY and CDR2 is SVGEGT in the germline V gene. Written as DNA, the CDR3 is TGTGCCAGCAGTTACTCGGGGGGGAACACTGAAGCTTTCTTT. Residues: CASSYSGGNTEAFF.